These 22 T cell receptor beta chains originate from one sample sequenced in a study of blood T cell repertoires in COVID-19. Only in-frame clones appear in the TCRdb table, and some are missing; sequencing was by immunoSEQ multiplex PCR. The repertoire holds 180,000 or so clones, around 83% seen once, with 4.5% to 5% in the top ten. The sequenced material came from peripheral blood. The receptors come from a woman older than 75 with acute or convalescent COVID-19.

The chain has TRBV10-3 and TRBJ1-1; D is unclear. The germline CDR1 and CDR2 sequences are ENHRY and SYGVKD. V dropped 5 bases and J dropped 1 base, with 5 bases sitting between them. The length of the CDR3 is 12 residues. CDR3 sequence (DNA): TGTGCCATCAGTAGAGGGAACACTGAAGCTTTCTTT. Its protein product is CAISRGNTEAFF.

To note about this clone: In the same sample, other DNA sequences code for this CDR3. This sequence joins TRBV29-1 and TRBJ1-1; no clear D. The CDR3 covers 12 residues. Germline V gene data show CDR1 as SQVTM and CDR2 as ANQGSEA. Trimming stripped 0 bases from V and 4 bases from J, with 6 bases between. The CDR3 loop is CSVEDRGTEAFF. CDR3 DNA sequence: TGCAGCGTTGAAGATCGAGGCACTGAAGCTTTCTTT.

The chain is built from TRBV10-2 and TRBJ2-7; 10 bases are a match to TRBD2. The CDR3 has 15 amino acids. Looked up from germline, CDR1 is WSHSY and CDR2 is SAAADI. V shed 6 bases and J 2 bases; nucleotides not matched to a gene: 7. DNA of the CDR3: TGCGCCAGCAGGTTAACTAGCGGGACAACCTACGAGCAGTACTTC. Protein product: CASRLTSGTTYEQYF.

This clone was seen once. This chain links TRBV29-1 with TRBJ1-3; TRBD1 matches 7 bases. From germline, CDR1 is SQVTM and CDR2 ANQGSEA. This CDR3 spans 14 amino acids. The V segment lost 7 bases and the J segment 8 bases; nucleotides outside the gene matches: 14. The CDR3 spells CSAHRGPQGDTIYF. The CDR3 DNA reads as TGCAGCGCCCACCGGGGACCCCAGGGGGACACCATATATTTT.

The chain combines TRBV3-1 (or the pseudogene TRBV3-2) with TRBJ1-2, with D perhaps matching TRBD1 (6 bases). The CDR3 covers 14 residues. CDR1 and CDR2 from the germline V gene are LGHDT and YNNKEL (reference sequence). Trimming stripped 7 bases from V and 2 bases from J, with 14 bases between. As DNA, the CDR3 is TGTGCCAGCACCTCACAGGGCGCCAACTATGGCTACACCTTC. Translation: CASTSQGANYGYTF.

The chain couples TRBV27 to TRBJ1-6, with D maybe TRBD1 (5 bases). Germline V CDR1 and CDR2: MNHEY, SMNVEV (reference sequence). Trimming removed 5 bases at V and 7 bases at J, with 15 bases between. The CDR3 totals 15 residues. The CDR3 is CASSNLGRVNSPLHF. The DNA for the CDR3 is TGTGCCAGCAGTAATCTTGGCAGGGTAAATTCACCCCTCCACTTT.

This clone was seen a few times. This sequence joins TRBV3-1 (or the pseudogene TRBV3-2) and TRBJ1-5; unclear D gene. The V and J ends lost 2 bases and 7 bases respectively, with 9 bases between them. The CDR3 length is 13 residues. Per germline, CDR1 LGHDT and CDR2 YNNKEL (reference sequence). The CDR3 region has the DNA TGTGCCAGCAGCCAATTCCCCGTGCAGCCCCAGCATTTT. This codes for CASSQFPVQPQHF.

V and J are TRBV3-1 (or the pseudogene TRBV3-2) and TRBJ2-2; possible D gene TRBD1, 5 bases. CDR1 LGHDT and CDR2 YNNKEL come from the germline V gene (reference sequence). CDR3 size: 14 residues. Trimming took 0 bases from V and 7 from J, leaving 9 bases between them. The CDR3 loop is CASSQEGAVGELFF. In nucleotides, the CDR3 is TGTGCCAGCAGCCAAGAAGGGGCTGTCGGGGAGCTGTTTTTT.

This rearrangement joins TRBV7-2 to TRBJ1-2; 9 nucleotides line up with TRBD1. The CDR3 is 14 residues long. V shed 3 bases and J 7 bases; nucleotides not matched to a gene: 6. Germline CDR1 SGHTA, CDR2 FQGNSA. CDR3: CASSFPGQGFGYTF. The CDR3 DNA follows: TGTGCCAGCAGCTTCCCGGGACAGGGTTTTGGCTACACCTTC.

CDR3 region: CATRPEGQGETQYF. CDR3 nucleotides: TGTGCCACCCGGCCCGAAGGACAGGGGGAGACCCAGTACTTC. This chain links TRBV24-1 with TRBJ2-5, with TRBD1 identical over 9 bases. V shed 9 bases, J shed 5 bases, and the junction held 9 bases outside the gene matches. CDR3 size: 14 residues. The germline gives CDR1 KGHDR, CDR2 SFDVKD.

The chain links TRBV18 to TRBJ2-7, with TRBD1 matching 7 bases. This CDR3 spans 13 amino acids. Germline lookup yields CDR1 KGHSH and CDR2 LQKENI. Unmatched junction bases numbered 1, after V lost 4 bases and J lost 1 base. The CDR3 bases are TGTGCCAGCTCACTGACAGGGTCCTACGAGCAGTACTTC. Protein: CASSLTGSYEQYF.

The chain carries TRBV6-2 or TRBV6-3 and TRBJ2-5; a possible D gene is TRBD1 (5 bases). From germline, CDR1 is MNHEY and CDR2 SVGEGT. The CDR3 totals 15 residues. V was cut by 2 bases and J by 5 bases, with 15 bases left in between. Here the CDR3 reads CASSYSTRAGETQYF. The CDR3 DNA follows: TGTGCCAGCAGTTACAGTACCAGGGCTGGGGAGACCCAGTACTTC.

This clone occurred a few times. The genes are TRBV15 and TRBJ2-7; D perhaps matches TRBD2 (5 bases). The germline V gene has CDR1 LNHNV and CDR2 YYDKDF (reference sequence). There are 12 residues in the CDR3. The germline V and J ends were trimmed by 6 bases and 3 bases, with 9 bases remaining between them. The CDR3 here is CATSRRGYEQYF. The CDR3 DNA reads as TGTGCCACCAGTAGACGGGGCTACGAGCAGTACTTC.

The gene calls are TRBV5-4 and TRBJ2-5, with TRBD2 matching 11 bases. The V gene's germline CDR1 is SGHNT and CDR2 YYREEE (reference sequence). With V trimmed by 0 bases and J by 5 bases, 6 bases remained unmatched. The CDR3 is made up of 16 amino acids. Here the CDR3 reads CASSLAGSGRAETQYF. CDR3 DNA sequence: TGTGCCAGCAGCTTGGCCGGTAGCGGGAGGGCGGAGACCCAGTACTTC.

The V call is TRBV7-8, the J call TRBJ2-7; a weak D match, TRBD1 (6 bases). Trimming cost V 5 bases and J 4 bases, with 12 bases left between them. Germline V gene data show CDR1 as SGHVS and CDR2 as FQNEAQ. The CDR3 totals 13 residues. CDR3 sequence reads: CASSRGQIYEQYF. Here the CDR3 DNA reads TGTGCCAGCAGCCGAGGACAGATTTACGAGCAGTACTTC.

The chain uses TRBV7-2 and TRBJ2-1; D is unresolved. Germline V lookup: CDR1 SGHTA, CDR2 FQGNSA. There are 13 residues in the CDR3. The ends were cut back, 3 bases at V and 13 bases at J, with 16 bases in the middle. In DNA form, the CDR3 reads TGTGCCAGCAGCTTCCGTCCAGGTATTGAACAGTTCTTC. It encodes CASSFRPGIEQFF.

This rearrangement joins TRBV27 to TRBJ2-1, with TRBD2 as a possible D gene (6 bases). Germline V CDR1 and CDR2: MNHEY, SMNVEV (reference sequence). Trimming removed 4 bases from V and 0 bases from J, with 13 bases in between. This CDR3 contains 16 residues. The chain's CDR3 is CASSSEAGSSYNEQFF. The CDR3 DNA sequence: TGTGCCAGCAGTTCCGAAGCGGGCAGCTCCTACAATGAGCAGTTCTTC.

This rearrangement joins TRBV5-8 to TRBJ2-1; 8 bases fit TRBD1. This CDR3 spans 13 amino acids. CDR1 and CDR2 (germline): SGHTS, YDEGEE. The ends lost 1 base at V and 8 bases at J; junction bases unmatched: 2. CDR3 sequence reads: CASSLTGGHEQFF. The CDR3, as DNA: TGTGCCAGCAGCTTGACAGGGGGGCATGAGCAGTTCTTC.

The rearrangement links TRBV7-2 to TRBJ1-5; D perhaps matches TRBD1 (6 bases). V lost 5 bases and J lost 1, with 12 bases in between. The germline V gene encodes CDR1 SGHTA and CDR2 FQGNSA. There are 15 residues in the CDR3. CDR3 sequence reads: CASSLTQGSNQPQHF. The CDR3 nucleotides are TGTGCCAGCAGCCTCACACAGGGCAGCAATCAGCCCCAGCATTTT.

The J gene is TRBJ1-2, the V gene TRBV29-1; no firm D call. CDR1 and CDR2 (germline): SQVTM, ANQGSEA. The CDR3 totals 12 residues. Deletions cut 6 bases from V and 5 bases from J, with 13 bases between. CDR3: CSVSAGIYGYTF. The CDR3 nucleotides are TGCAGCGTCTCGGCGGGGATTTATGGCTACACCTTC.

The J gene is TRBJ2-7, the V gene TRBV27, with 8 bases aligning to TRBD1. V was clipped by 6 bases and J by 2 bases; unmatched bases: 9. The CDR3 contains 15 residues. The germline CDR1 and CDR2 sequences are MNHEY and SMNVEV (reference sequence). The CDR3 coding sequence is TGTGCCAGCAGCTTACGACAGGGGTCAACCTACGAGCAGTACTTC. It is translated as CASSLRQGSTYEQYF.

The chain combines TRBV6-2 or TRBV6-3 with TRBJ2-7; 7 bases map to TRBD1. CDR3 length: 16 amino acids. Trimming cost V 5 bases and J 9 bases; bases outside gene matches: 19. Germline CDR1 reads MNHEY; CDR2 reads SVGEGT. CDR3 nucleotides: TGTGCCAGCAGTCCCACAGGGGATGGTATAGGTAGGGGGCAGTACTTC. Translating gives CASSPTGDGIGRGQYF.